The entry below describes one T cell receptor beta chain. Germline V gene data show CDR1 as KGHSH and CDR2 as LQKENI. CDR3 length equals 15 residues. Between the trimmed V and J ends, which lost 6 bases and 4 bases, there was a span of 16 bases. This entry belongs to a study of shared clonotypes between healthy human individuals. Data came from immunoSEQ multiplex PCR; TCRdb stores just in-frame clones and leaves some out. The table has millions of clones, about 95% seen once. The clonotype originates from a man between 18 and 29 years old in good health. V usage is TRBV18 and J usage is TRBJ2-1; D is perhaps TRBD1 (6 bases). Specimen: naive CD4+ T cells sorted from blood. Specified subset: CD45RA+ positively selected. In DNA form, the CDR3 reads TGTGCCAGCTCCCTCACTGGGACACTTTACAATGAGCAGTTCTTC. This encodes CASSLTGTLYNEQFF.